This TCR beta chain originates from a study of spatial heterogeneity in lung cancer (dated by TCRdb to between 2019 and 2020). Background for the entire study: Samples were obtained from 65 to 90 patients with early-stage, untreated non-small cell lung cancer from the lung TRACERx cohort. Follow-up PBMC samples were sequenced whenever available, with a median time to follow-up of 2 to 3 years after resection. More beta-chain than alpha-chain transcripts were consistently detected, likely reflecting higher beta-chain transcript abundance. In the raw uncorrected reads, each unique combination of TCR and UMI appeared more than ten times on average. The study quantitatively compared TCR alpha and beta repertoires across multiple tumor regions, matched nontumor lung and blood in non-small cell lung cancer. TCR repertoire features were related to nonsynonymous mutation counts determined by whole-exome sequencing of tumor tissue. At surgery, 220 tumor regions, 64 matched nontumor lung samples and 56 PBMC samples were TCR-sequenced for both alpha and beta chains. What the authors observed across the whole study: Only about 14 patients were included in comparisons of baseline and follow-up blood repertoires. Additional single-cell paired TCR alpha and beta sequencing was considered necessary to confirm, at a functional level, the hypothesis that regional TCRs recognize regional mutations. Ubiquitous expanded tumor TCRs showed up in blood more often at tumor resection than at routine follow-up.

The library was built by means of 5' RACE. Sequencing relied on a NextSeq 500. In the TCR library protocol, a unique molecular identifier was attached to each TCR cDNA molecule so that PCR and sequencing errors could be corrected. The study's processing was this. Decombinator tools were used for TCR identification, UMI-based error correction and CDR3 extraction. TCRs above a frequency of 2 per 1,000, corresponding to the top 1% of the tumor frequency distribution, were defined as expanded. Each repertoire was subsampled 100 times to 5,000 TCRs, after which Renyi diversity was computed with the R vegan package. CDR3 similarity networks were constructed using string-kernel similarity of amino acid triplets, with links drawn between CDR3s whose pairwise similarity was above 0.82. TCRdb trimmed public reads at Q25 via fastp, called clones via MiXCR and kept in-frame beta chains. Identical CDR3 protein sequences are pooled into one entry, listed with their most common genes and DNA. These V and J calls originate from TCRdb's pipeline instead of the authors' own analysis. Recorded for this sample are under 150,000 distinct CDR3 sequences; under 14% of them occurred a single time. The ten most abundant clones make up approximately 24% of the sample.

This clonotype was counted only a few times. What this receptor recognizes is not known. There are no base qualities to consult, and no much larger clone falls within one base. The CDR3 measures 16 amino acids from cysteine to phenylalanine. Just the 48-base CDR3 DNA is kept, in frame starting at base 1. Trimming removed 6 bases from V and 0 bases from J; the gene matches leave 4 bases unexplained. The time point label of this sample denotes: blood at routine non-recurrence follow-up after resection. Without any cell sorting, TCR sequencing was performed on whole RNA extracted either from tumor and nontumor lung tissue or from cryopreserved PBMC samples. Only patients with enough RNA available from two or more tumor regions were chosen for TCR sequencing.

The receptor comes from a female donor with early-stage non-small cell lung cancer. The sequence joins TRBV12-3 or TRBV12-4 to TRBJ2-4; TRBD2 agrees with 11 junctional bases. This specimen consisted of PBMCs, obtained at follow-up. The CDR3 here reads CASRSTSGRAKNIQYF. The DNA reads TGTGCCAGCAGATCCACTAGCGGGAGAGCCAAAAACATTCAGTACTTC.